This is a list of T cell receptor beta chains from one sample in a study of T cell responses to AZD1222 COVID-19 vaccine. Libraries were prepared by immunoSEQ multiplex PCR; TCRdb keeps only in-frame clonotypes and omits some of them. The repertoire holds some 140,000 clones, with roughly nine tenths as singletons. Sequenced here: peripheral blood, sampled on day 0 of AZD1222 vaccination. These receptors were obtained from an adult in good health. Each CDR3 is given with its conserved first and last residue. D genes are given only for firm matches. Some rows have no size entry. The others give once, few or many, or a class for an expanded clone.

j_gene | abundance | d_gene | v_gene | CDR3nt | CDR3aa
TRBJ2-7 | - | - | TRBV5-1 | TGCGCCAGCAGCTTACCGACAATGGGGGAGCAGTACTTC | CASSLPTMGEQYF
TRBJ2-7 | - | - | TRBV29-1 | TGCAGCGCGAAACAGGGACTCGGGTACTACGAGCAGTACTTC | CSAKQGLGYYEQYF
TRBJ1-2 | - | - | TRBV7-2 | TGTGCCAGCAGCTTATCGATGGGGAATGGCTACACCTTC | CASSLSMGNGYTF
TRBJ2-1 | - | TRBD2 | TRBV29-1 | TGCAGCGTTGAACTTAGCTCCGGGGGGGCCGCTATTTACAATGAGCAGTTCTTC | CSVELSSGGAAIYNEQFF
TRBJ1-5 | - | - | TRBV7-2 | TGTGCCAGCAGCCCAGGACAGTGGAACGGCAATCAGCCCCAGCATTTT | CASSPGQWNGNQPQHF
TRBJ2-2 | - | - | TRBV5-5 | TGTGCCAGCAGCACCTTAGGGGGAACCGGGGAGCTGTTTTTT | CASSTLGGTGELFF
TRBJ1-5 | - | - | TRBV27 | TGTGCCAGCAGGGAGAACAATCAGCCCCAGCATTTT | CASRENNQPQHF
TRBJ2-7 | - | - | TRBV7-8 | TGTGCCAGCAGCTTAAGGGAAATAAGCTCCTACGAGCAGTACTTC | CASSLREISSYEQYF
TRBJ1-3 | - | - | TRBV9 | TGTGCCAGCAGCGTAGGGGGGCGGACTAACTCTGGAAACACCATATATTTT | CASSVGGRTNSGNTIYF
TRBJ2-5 | - | TRBD1 | TRBV6-5 | TGTGCCAGCAGATCCGGGACAGGGGAAGAGACCCAGTACTTC | CASRSGTGEETQYF
TRBJ2-3 | few | - | TRBV18 | TGTGCCAGCTCACCTTTTTCTTCGGAAACGCAGTATTTT | CASSPFSSETQYF
TRBJ1-1 | - | - | TRBV6-2/TRBV6-3 | TGTGCCAGCAGTGGGTCCCCCCTCAAGGCTTTCTTT | CASSGSPLKAFF
TRBJ2-3 | - | - | TRBV18 | TGTGCCAGCTCACCACCTAGCACAGATACGCAGTATTTT | CASSPPSTDTQYF
TRBJ1-1 | - | - | TRBV21-1 | TGTGCCAGCAGGGGACAGGGGCGGACTGAAGCTTTCTTT | CASRGQGRTEAFF
TRBJ2-3 | - | TRBD2 | TRBV5-1 | TGCGCCAGCAGCCCCCCAGGTAGCGGGGCACCCCCGGGGAGTGCAGATACGCAGTATTTT | CASSPPGSGAPPGSADTQYF
TRBJ1-5 | - | - | TRBV5-1 | TGCGCCAGCAGCTCCGATGGGGGGAGCAATCAGCCCCAGCATTTT | CASSSDGGSNQPQHF
TRBJ2-7 | - | - | TRBV5-4 | TGTGCCAGCAGCGGTAACAGGAATCTGACCTACGAGCAGTACTTC | CASSGNRNLTYEQYF
TRBJ1-1 | - | TRBD1 | TRBV7-9 | TGTGCCAGCAGACCAAGGACAGGGGGAGACACTGAAGCTTTCTTT | CASRPRTGGDTEAFF
TRBJ2-1 | - | TRBD1 | TRBV4-1 | TGCGCCAGCAGCCAAGATCCGGGACAGGTGTTCAATGAGCAGTTCTTC | CASSQDPGQVFNEQFF
TRBJ1-2 | few | - | TRBV6-2/TRBV6-3 | TGTGCCAGCAGTTATCAGGGGCCCTATGGCTACACCTTC | CASSYQGPYGYTF
TRBJ1-6 | - | - | TRBV15 | TGTGCCACCAGCAGAGGGGACGGAAATAATTCACCCCTCCACTTT | CATSRGDGNNSPLHF
TRBJ2-7 | - | TRBD1 | TRBV18 | TGTGCCAGCTCACTCGTCTTGACAGGGGGCCTCGAGCAGTACTTC | CASSLVLTGGLEQYF
TRBJ1-1 | - | - | TRBV6-2/TRBV6-3 | TGTGCCAGCAGTTACTCGGGCGGGAGTGAAGCTTTCTTT | CASSYSGGSEAFF
TRBJ2-1 | - | TRBD2 | TRBV2 | TGTGCCAGCAGCAAGCGGGGGTACAATGAGCAGTTCTTC | CASSKRGYNEQFF
TRBJ1-3 | once | - | TRBV7-9 | TGTGCCAGCAGCTCGGCCGCTTCCTCTGGAAACACCATATATTTT | CASSSAASSGNTIYF
TRBJ1-1 | - | TRBD1 | TRBV19 | TGTGCCAGTCGTCACAGGGGGAACACTGAAGCTTTCTTT | CASRHRGNTEAFF